This T cell receptor beta chain was recorded in a study of radiation and T cells in renal cell carcinoma. Whole-study results and caveats: From baseline, blood top tumor clonotypes peaked at 2 weeks post-radiation.

Generated by immunoSEQ multiplex PCR, the TCRdb table keeps only in-frame clones and is missing some. This sample carries some 120,000 clones, 82% of them seen once, and the ten largest clones take about 3%. Time point here: baseline pretreatment blood. Treatment defined: 15 Gy SBRT to primary tumor, nephrectomy 4 weeks later. Details on this clone: Its antigen is not identified.

The CDR3 is 16 amino acids. Germline assignment: CDR1 LNHDA and CDR2 SQIVND (reference sequence). V gave up 0 bases and J gave up 5 bases, with 11 bases separating them. The chain links TRBV19 to TRBJ1-6; D not resolved. The TCR originated in a woman aged 55 to 70 with renal cell carcinoma. The source was blood, collected from a patient whose treatment included radiotherapy and nephrectomy. CDR3 DNA: TGTGCCAGTAGTATAGATGACACAGCCAATAATTCACCCCTCCACTTT. This sequence encodes CASSIDDTANNSPLHF.